What follows are 21 T cell receptor beta chains derived from one specimen sequenced in a study of cytomegalovirus exposure and HLA in healthy donors. PCR used 60 Vbeta primers and 13 Jbeta primers. The repertoire was sequenced with immunoSEQ multiplex PCR; TCRdb's copy has only in-frame clones and lacks some. Seen here are about 270,000 clones, roughly 70% observed once, and the top ten hold roughly 2.4%. The material sequenced was PBMCs. These receptors came from a female donor in good health and CMV-seronegative.

CDR3 coding DNA: TGTGCCAGTAGTCGTCTAGCGGGAGGCTATGAGCAGTTCTTC. It yields the protein CASSRLAGGYEQFF. This rearrangement joins TRBV19 to TRBJ2-1, with TRBD2 matching over 11 bases. With V trimmed by 5 bases and J by 8 bases, 5 bases remained unmatched. In germline, CDR1 is LNHDA, CDR2 SQIVND (reference sequence). The length of the CDR3 is 14 residues.

The rearrangement links TRBV11-2 to TRBJ1-1; tentative D call: TRBD1 (5 bases). Germline CDR1 reads SGHAT; CDR2 reads FQNNGV. V dropped 2 bases and J dropped 2 bases, with 18 bases sitting between them. This CDR3 contains 17 residues. CDR3 bases: TGTGCCAGCAGCTTACCCCCCATGAGACAGATAAACACTGAAGCTTTCTTT. It encodes CASSLPPMRQINTEAFF.

The CDR3 sequence is CASSIIGPGGPNEQFF. The CDR3, as DNA: TGTGCCAGTAGTATAATTGGTCCGGGAGGGCCCAATGAGCAGTTCTTC. The chain combines TRBV19 with TRBJ2-1; 8 bases align to TRBD2. The CDR3 consists of 16 residues. In germline, CDR1 is LNHDA, CDR2 SQIVND (reference sequence). V trimming: 2 bases; J trimming: 6 bases; junction bases outside the gene matches: 9. Complete variable domain (other parts from reference TRBV19 and TRBJ2-1): DGGITQSPKYLFRKEGQNVTLSCEQNLNHDAMYWYRQDPGQGLRLIYYSQIVNDFQKGDIAEGYSVSREKKESFPLTVTSAQKNPTAFYLCASSIIGPGGPNEQFFGPGTRLTVL.

In its sample, this clone was seen once. CDR3 sequence reads: CASAQRQGDYGYTF. The DNA of the CDR3 is TGTGCCAGCGCCCAACGGCAGGGGGACTATGGCTACACCTTC. The chain combines TRBV6-6 with TRBJ1-2, with TRBD1 matching over 7 bases. CDR3 size: 14 residues. Trimming cost V 8 bases and J 3 bases; bases outside gene matches: 9. Germline V gene data show CDR1 as MNHNY and CDR2 as SVGAGI (reference sequence).

About this clone: At one of its ends the junction is not consistent with the germline gene, which may arise from a read error. The chain uses TRBV29-1 and TRBJ2-7; the match to TRBD1 covers 7 bases. Germline V gene data show CDR1 as SQVTM and CDR2 as ANQGSEA. The CDR3 sequence is 14 residues long. Written as DNA, the CDR3 is TGCAGCGTTGGGGGTGACGGTCAAGGGGGCGAGCAGCACTTC. Translated, it gives CSVGGDGQGGEQHF.

V gene TRBV19 combines with J gene TRBJ1-2; D remains unclear. The CDR3 runs to 11 residues. Between the trimmed V and J ends, which lost 5 bases and 4 bases, there was a span of 5 bases. Germline V lookup: CDR1 LNHDA, CDR2 SQIVND (reference sequence). CDR3 sequence reads: CASSERYGYTF. CDR3 in DNA: TGTGCCAGTAGTGAGCGCTATGGCTACACCTTC. The complete variable domain, with remaining parts taken from reference TRBV19 and TRBJ1-2, reads DGGITQSPKYLFRKEGQNVTLSCEQNLNHDAMYWYRQDPGQGLRLIYYSQIVNDFQKGDIAEGYSVSREKKESFPLTVTSAQKNPTAFYLCASSERYGYTFGSGTRLTVV.

This chain joins TRBV7-3 and TRBJ2-1, with 10 bases fitting TRBD2. Germline V gives CDR1 SGHTA, CDR2 FQGTGA. The trim removed 6 bases at V and 5 bases at J, leaving 7 bases unmatched. The CDR3 length is 15 residues. The CDR3 region has the DNA TGTGCCAGCAGACCAGCGGGAGGGCGGAACAATGAGCAGTTCTTC. It codes for CASRPAGGRNNEQFF.

The rearrangement joins TRBV6-1 to TRBJ1-5; tentatively, D is TRBD1 (5 bases). The CDR3 sequence is 14 residues long. V was pared by 8 bases and J by 6 bases, with 17 bases between. Germline lookup yields CDR1 MNHNS and CDR2 SASEGT. The CDR3 bases are TGTGCCAGCGGACTAACAGGTATGGGTCAGCCCCAGCATTTT. It encodes CASGLTGMGQPQHF.

Only a few counts were recorded for this clone. This rearrangement joins TRBV30 to TRBJ2-2; perhaps TRBD1 as D (6 bases). Trimming shortened V by 8 bases and J by 3 bases, and 19 bases separated the two germline ends. Germline V gives CDR1 GTSNPN, CDR2 SVGIG (reference sequence). The length of the CDR3 is 15 residues. The CDR3 DNA follows: TGTGCCGGGTTGGTAGGGGGTCCGGACACCGGGGAGCTGTTTTTT. Amino acid sequence: CAGLVGGPDTGELFF.

The J gene is TRBJ2-1, the V gene TRBV7-2; TRBD2 aligns across 7 bases. V shed 6 bases, J shed 6 bases, and the junction held 11 bases outside the gene matches. Germline V CDR1 and CDR2: SGHTA, FQGNSA. The CDR3 loop spans 15 amino acids. CDR3 bases: TGTGCCAGCAGGCCTGGGAGGGCCCGGCGCAATGAGCAGTTCTTC. Amino acid sequence: CASRPGRARRNEQFF.

The chain is built from TRBV7-8 and TRBJ2-3; weak D call: TRBD2 (6 bases). This CDR3 region has 16 residues. The V gene's germline CDR1 is SGHVS and CDR2 FQNEAQ. Trimming left V 1 base short and J 0 bases short, with 11 bases between. Here the CDR3 DNA reads TGTGCCAGCAGCTTAGACCGGGACTCTAGCACAGATACGCAGTATTTT. This sequence encodes CASSLDRDSSTDTQYF.

The chain links TRBV5-1 to TRBJ2-7, with 13 bases that match TRBD2. The CDR3 loop spans 14 amino acids. Germline assignment: CDR1 SGHRS and CDR2 YFSETQ. V lost 3 bases to trimming and J lost 5 bases; unmatched junction nucleotides: 2. The CDR3 region is CASSSGTSGNEQYF. In DNA, the CDR3 is TGCGCCAGCAGCTCCGGGACTAGCGGGAACGAGCAGTACTTC. Using reference TRBV5-1 and TRBJ2-7 for the parts outside the CDR3, the full variable domain is KAGVTQTPRYLIKTRGQQVTLSCSPISGHRSVSWYQQTPGQGLQFLFEYFSETQRNKGNFPGRFSGRQFSNSRSEMNVSTLELGDSALYLCASSSGTSGNEQYFGPGTRLTVT.

The chain recombines TRBV2 with TRBJ2-7, with 9 positions matching TRBD2. The CDR3 spans 18 residues. With 0 bases clipped from V and 0 bases from J, the junction kept 9 bases outside the gene matches. Germline V CDR1 and CDR2: SNHLY, FYNNEI. In DNA, the CDR3 is TGTGCCAGCAGTGAAGCTCCACTAGCGGGTCTAGGCTCCTACGAGCAGTACTTC. This sequence encodes CASSEAPLAGLGSYEQYF.

The chain joins TRBV7-9 to TRBJ2-1; 8 bases match TRBD1. Trimming cost V 2 bases and J 3 bases; bases outside gene matches: 6. This CDR3 contains 16 residues. The germline V gene has CDR1 SEHNR and CDR2 FQNEAQ (reference sequence). The CDR3 protein is CASSLRRDRNYNEQFF. As DNA, the CDR3 is TGTGCCAGCAGCTTACGCCGGGACAGGAACTACAATGAGCAGTTCTTC.

The rearrangement uses TRBV5-4 and TRBJ2-1; 7 nucleotides align to TRBD2. V trimming: 6 bases; J trimming: 5 bases; junction bases outside the gene matches: 11. The CDR3 loop spans 15 amino acids. Germline V gene sequence: CDR1 SGHNT, CDR2 YYREEE (reference sequence). The CDR3 DNA reads TGTGCCAGCACCCTCTTACCTAGCGGCAACAATGAGCAGTTCTTC. This codes for CASTLLPSGNNEQFF.

This chain uses TRBV27 with TRBJ1-1; D is uncertain. Germline V gives CDR1 MNHEY, CDR2 SMNVEV (reference sequence). Trimming took off 3 bases at V and 0 bases at J, with 8 bases between the two ends. The CDR3 covers 14 residues. CDR3 coding DNA: TGTGCCAGCAGTTTGCGGGCGCTGAACACTGAAGCTTTCTTT. This encodes CASSLRALNTEAFF.

This chain uses TRBV6-5 with TRBJ2-7; 7 bases align to TRBD2. The V and J ends lost 6 bases and 5 bases, in that order; junction bases with no gene match: 7. Germline CDR1 reads MNHEY; CDR2 reads SVGAGI. CDR3 length: 13 amino acids. The CDR3 DNA follows: TGTGCCAGCAGCCGGGGAGGGGCTGACGAGCAGTACTTC. Translating it yields CASSRGGADEQYF.

The count of this clone is one. This chain joins TRBV11-2 and TRBJ2-7, with 10 nucleotides matching TRBD1. Germline V gene data show CDR1 as SGHAT and CDR2 as FQNNGV. This CDR3 is built from 19 residues. V shed 5 bases and J 7 bases; nucleotides not matched to a gene: 23. The CDR3, as DNA: TGTGCCAGCAGCATCCGGGGACAGGGGATTTCTCCTGGAGGTAATGAGCAGTACTTC. Protein sequence: CASSIRGQGISPGGNEQYF.

The CDR3 reads CASSANYEQYF. The DNA for the CDR3 is TGTGCCAGCAGCGCGAACTACGAGCAGTACTTC. The J gene is TRBJ2-7, the V gene TRBV11-3; unclear D gene. Germline-derived CDR1 and CDR2 are SGHNT and YENEEA. The CDR3 loop spans 11 amino acids. V lost 5 bases and J lost 3, with 5 bases in between.

The V and J genes are TRBV28 and TRBJ2-3; D is uncertain. CDR1 MDHEN and CDR2 SYDVKM come from the germline V gene. The V end lost 4 bases, the J end lost 3 bases, and 11 bases lay between the germline ends. CDR3 size: 14 residues. CDR3 sequence (DNA): TGTGCCAGCAGTTCACCAGCCGGGACAGATACGCAGTATTTT. The encoded protein is CASSSPAGTDTQYF.

This clone was observed a few times. V and J are TRBV7-9 and TRBJ1-2; perhaps TRBD1 as D (6 bases). CDR1 is SEHNR, CDR2 FQNEAQ, per germline (reference sequence). The CDR3 is made up of 15 amino acids. V dropped 5 bases and J dropped 6 bases, with 19 bases sitting between them. As DNA, the CDR3 is TGTGCCAGCAGCGAACCTGGCGGGGGCAGGGATGGCTACACCTTC. This gives the protein CASSEPGGGRDGYTF.